This entry lists 2 T cell receptor beta chains sequenced from one sample in a study of CD8+ T cells in alopecia areata. Once RNA had been extracted, it was reverse transcribed into cDNA to act as the sequencing template. The repertoire was sequenced with immunoSEQ multiplex PCR; TCRdb's copy has only in-frame clones and lacks some. The sample yields approximately 150,000 clones, about 89% seen once. Source: CD8+ T cells sorted from blood, taken at week 0. These receptors were obtained from a human donor with alopecia areata.

The rearrangement joins TRBV29-1 to TRBJ2-3; 7 bases fit TRBD1. Per germline, CDR1 SQVTM and CDR2 ANQGSEA. This CDR3 spans 13 amino acids. The CDR3 reads CSDGTVETDTQYF. CDR3 in DNA: TGCAGTGACGGGACAGTTGAAACAGATACGCAGTATTTT.

The chain links TRBV27 to TRBJ2-7; 7 bases are a match to TRBD1. Germline-derived CDR1 and CDR2 are MNHEY and SMNVEV (reference sequence). This CDR3 comprises 13 residues. J was trimmed by 5 bases and V by 6 bases; bases with no gene match: 7. The CDR3 here is CASRTTGVHEQYF. DNA of the CDR3: TGTGCCAGCAGGACCACAGGGGTCCACGAGCAGTACTTC.